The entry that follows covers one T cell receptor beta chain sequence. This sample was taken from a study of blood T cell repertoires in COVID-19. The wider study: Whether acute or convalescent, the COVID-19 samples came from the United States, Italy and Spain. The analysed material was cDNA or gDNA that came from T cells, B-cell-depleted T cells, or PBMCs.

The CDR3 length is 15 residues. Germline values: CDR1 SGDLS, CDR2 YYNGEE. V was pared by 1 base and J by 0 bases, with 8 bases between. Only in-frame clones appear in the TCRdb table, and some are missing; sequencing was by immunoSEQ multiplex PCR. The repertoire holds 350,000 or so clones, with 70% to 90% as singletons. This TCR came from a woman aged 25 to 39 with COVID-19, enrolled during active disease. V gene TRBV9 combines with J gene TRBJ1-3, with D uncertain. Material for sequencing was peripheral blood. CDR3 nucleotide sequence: TGTGCCAGCAGCGTATCCTACCACTCTGGAAACACCATATATTTT. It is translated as CASSVSYHSGNTIYF.